The 21 T cell receptor beta chains below come from one sample, sequenced in a study of cytotoxic CD8 clonotypes in ibrutinib-treated CLL. Some clones are missing from TCRdb's copy, which holds only in-frame ones; the method was immunoSEQ multiplex PCR. This sample yields 190,000 or so clones, of which over 60% are seen a single time; about an eighth belongs to the top ten. The material was PBMCs, obtained after 24 months of ibrutinib treatment. Receptor source: a human donor with chronic lymphocytic leukemia.

The V gene is TRBV7-2, the J gene TRBJ1-4; 7 nucleotides line up with TRBD1. CDR1 and CDR2 from the germline V gene are SGHTA and FQGNSA. CDR3 length: 14 amino acids. After removal of 3 bases from V and 8 bases from J, the junction contained 6 bases not matched to a gene. CDR3 sequence: CASSLGGGGEKLFF. Here the CDR3 DNA reads TGTGCCAGCAGCTTGGGAGGGGGCGGCGAAAAACTGTTTTTT.

V and J are TRBV11-2 and TRBJ2-7, with D maybe TRBD2 (6 bases). CDR3 length: 15 residues. Trimming left V 5 bases short and J 6 bases short, with 20 bases between. Germline CDR1 and CDR2: SGHAT and FQNNGV. The CDR3 nucleotides are TGTGCCAGCAGCACCCATGGGACTCCCTCGCTCGAGCAGTACTTC. This sequence encodes CASSTHGTPSLEQYF.

This clone came up a few times. The chain links TRBV2 to TRBJ2-7; the match to TRBD2 covers 9 bases. This CDR3 contains 15 residues. Per the germline V gene, CDR1 is SNHLY and CDR2 is FYNNEI. V dropped 8 bases and J dropped 1; count of bases not matched to a gene: 9. This CDR3 is CASDSLLAGSYEQYF. CDR3 sequence (DNA): TGTGCCAGCGACTCATTACTAGCGGGTTCCTACGAGCAGTACTTC.

J is TRBJ1-1 and V is TRBV18; no reliable D call. This CDR3 region has 13 residues. The V and J ends lost 2 bases and 6 bases respectively, with 10 bases between them. CDR1 and CDR2 (germline): KGHSH, LQKENI. DNA of the CDR3: TGTGCCAGCTCACCAGGAAGAGCTGCTGAAGCTTTCTTT. This sequence encodes CASSPGRAAEAFF.

The CDR3 DNA is TGTGCCAGCAGCTTAGCGCGAAACACTGAAGCTTTCTTT. Translating it yields CASSLARNTEAFF. The rearrangement links TRBV7-2 to TRBJ1-1, with D uncertain. Trimming removed 0 bases from V and 2 bases from J, with 4 bases in between. This CDR3 contains 13 residues. The V gene's germline CDR1 is SGHTA and CDR2 FQGNSA.

The CDR3 loop reads CASRGAGVGYNEQFF. The CDR3 DNA follows: TGTGCCAGCAGAGGAGCGGGAGTCGGGTACAATGAGCAGTTCTTC. This chain uses TRBV6-6 with TRBJ2-1; 8 nucleotides line up with TRBD2. Looked up from germline, CDR1 is MNHNY and CDR2 is SVGAGI (reference sequence). The CDR3 consists of 15 residues. V dropped 6 bases and J dropped 4; count of bases not matched to a gene: 8.

CDR3 nucleotide sequence: TGTGCCAGCAGTTACGGCAGGAGGCTCGGAAACACCATATATTTT. Protein: CASSYGRRLGNTIYF. This chain joins TRBV6-5 and TRBJ1-3; D gene uncertain. The CDR3 extends over 15 amino acids. Trimming pared 2 bases from V and 4 bases from J, leaving 12 bases between. CDR1 and CDR2 (germline): MNHEY, SVGAGI.

The chain has TRBV4-3 and TRBJ2-1, with TRBD2 identical over 10 bases. J was trimmed by 2 bases and V by 0 bases; bases with no gene match: 13. The CDR3 runs 20 residues. Germline values: CDR1 LGHNA, CDR2 YSLEER. The CDR3 region is CASSQDFRQPGLAPYNEQFF. CDR3 in DNA: TGCGCCAGCAGCCAAGATTTCAGACAGCCGGGACTAGCGCCCTACAATGAGCAGTTCTTC.

This clone was seen once. This chain connects TRBV6-5 to TRBJ1-1; D call uncertain. Germline assignment: CDR1 MNHEY and CDR2 SVGAGI. This CDR3 is built from 13 residues. The V end lost 6 bases, the J end lost 4 bases, and 12 bases lay between the germline ends. The CDR3 protein is CASRKGLGTEAFF. The CDR3 DNA sequence: TGTGCCAGCAGAAAGGGCCTTGGCACTGAAGCTTTCTTT.

This clone was seen just once. This chain joins TRBV18 and TRBJ2-7, with D unclear. CDR1 is KGHSH and CDR2 is LQKENI in the germline V gene. This CDR3 contains 14 residues. Trimming pared 4 bases from V and 0 bases from J, leaving 10 bases between. This CDR3 reads CASSQSKSSYEQYF. The CDR3 coding sequence is TGTGCCAGCTCACAGTCGAAAAGCTCCTACGAGCAGTACTTC.

The rearrangement links TRBV10-3 to TRBJ2-5; no reliable D call. Germline values: CDR1 ENHRY, CDR2 SYGVKD. The V end was cut by 3 bases, the J end by 9 bases, with 8 bases between. The CDR3 spans 11 residues. CDR3 in amino acids: CAISDFIAQYF. CDR3 nucleotides: TGTGCCATCAGTGATTTCATCGCCCAGTACTTC.

The chain recombines TRBV9 with TRBJ2-3; 9 positions match TRBD1. Germline V lookup: CDR1 SGDLS, CDR2 YYNGEE. The CDR3 extends over 15 amino acids. V trimming: 4 bases; J trimming: 0 bases; junction bases outside the gene matches: 3. The CDR3 DNA reads as TGTGCCAGCAGCCGGGACAGGGTAAGCACAGATACGCAGTATTTT. Encoded protein: CASSRDRVSTDTQYF. Based on the CDR3 plus reference TRBV9 and TRBJ2-3, the full variable domain is DSGVTQTPKHLITATGQRVTLRCSPRSGDLSVYWYQQSLDQGLQFLIQYYNGEERAKGNILERFSAQQFPDLHSELNLSSLELGDSALYFCASSRDRVSTDTQYFGPGTRLTVL.

This sequence joins TRBV15 and TRBJ2-5, with D unresolved. V lost 3 bases to trimming and J lost 2 bases, with 7 bases between them. This CDR3 has 13 residues. The germline CDR1 and CDR2 sequences are LNHNV and YYDKDF (reference sequence). This CDR3 reads CATSSTGQETQYF. CDR3 DNA sequence: TGTGCCACCAGCAGCACCGGGCAAGAGACCCAGTACTTC.

Only a few counts were recorded for this clone. This chain joins TRBV28 and TRBJ1-4; a weak D match, TRBD1 (5 bases). V lost 6 bases to trimming and J lost 8 bases, with 16 bases between them. Germline V gene data show CDR1 as MDHEN and CDR2 as SYDVKM. This CDR3 spans 14 amino acids. CDR3 residues: CASRIVAGLEKLFF. As DNA, the CDR3 is TGTGCCAGCAGGATCGTTGCAGGGTTGGAAAAACTGTTTTTT. Combining the CDR3 with reference TRBV28 and TRBJ1-4 gives the whole variable domain DVKVTQSSRYLVKRTGEKVFLECVQDMDHENMFWYRQDPGLGLRLIYFSYDVKMKEKGDIPEGYSVSREKKERFSLILESASTNQTSMYLCASRIVAGLEKLFFGSGTQLSVL.

The V call is TRBV5-4, the J call TRBJ2-5; a possible D gene is TRBD2 (5 bases). Between the trimmed V and J ends, which lost 4 bases and 5 bases, there was a span of 18 bases. CDR1 is SGHNT and CDR2 is YYREEE in the germline V gene (reference sequence). The CDR3 runs 15 residues. The CDR3 coding sequence is TGTGCCAGCAGCCTTAGTGCGGGTGCTTCGGAGACCCAGTACTTC. Translation: CASSLSAGASETQYF.

The CDR3 reads CASSNLPTGGQPQHF. The CDR3 region has the DNA TGTGCCAGTAGTAACCTCCCGACAGGGGGTCAGCCCCAGCATTTT. The chain links TRBV19 to TRBJ1-5, with 9 bases identical to TRBD1. J lost 6 bases, V lost 4 bases, and 7 bases had no gene match. CDR1 is LNHDA and CDR2 is SQIVND in the germline V gene (reference sequence). This CDR3 contains 15 residues.

This clone was counted a few times. The V and J genes are TRBV28 and TRBJ1-2; D is unresolved. Germline CDR1 is MDHEN and CDR2 is SYDVKM. The CDR3 is 12 amino acids. Trimming stripped 8 bases from V and 1 base from J, with 8 bases between. Here the CDR3 reads CASQTDNYGYTF. DNA for the CDR3: TGTGCCAGCCAAACAGATAACTATGGCTACACCTTC.

This chain links TRBV7-9 with TRBJ1-2; 9 bases agree with TRBD1. This CDR3 has 14 residues. The germline CDR1 and CDR2 sequences are SEHNR and FQNEAQ (reference sequence). V was clipped by 5 bases and J by 3 bases; unmatched bases: 4. The CDR3 nucleotides read TGTGCCAGCAGCAAACGGACAGGGGACTATGGCTACACCTTC. Its translation: CASSKRTGDYGYTF.

The table lists this clone with a few counts. V and J are TRBV7-2 and TRBJ2-3, with TRBD2 identical over 11 bases. The CDR3 loop spans 15 amino acids. Germline values: CDR1 SGHTA, CDR2 FQGNSA. After removal of 4 bases from V and 8 bases from J, the junction contained 8 bases not matched to a gene. The CDR3 region has the DNA TGTGCCAGCAGCTATAGCGGGAGGGCCCTTGGTACGCAGTATTTT. This encodes CASSYSGRALGTQYF. The full variable domain, with the rest looked up from reference TRBV7-2 and TRBJ2-3, is GAGVSQSPSNKVTEKGKDVELRCDPISGHTALYWYRQSLGQGLEFLIYFQGNSAPDKSGLPSDRFSAERTGGSVSTLTIQRTQQEDSAVYLCASSYSGRALGTQYFGPGTRLTVL.

The V gene is TRBV6-5, the J gene TRBJ1-1; D possibly corresponds to TRBD1 (5 bases). V lost 0 bases and J 3 bases, leaving 11 bases between the germline ends. The CDR3 contains 15 residues. CDR1 is MNHEY, CDR2 SVGAGI, per germline. CDR3: CASSYSLRADTEAFF. CDR3 nucleotides: TGTGCCAGCAGTTACTCGCTCAGGGCGGACACTGAAGCTTTCTTT.

This clone was observed a handful of times. J is TRBJ1-5 and V is TRBV6-6, with a tentative D call TRBD1 (5 bases). Germline-derived CDR1 and CDR2 are MNHNY and SVGAGI (reference sequence). The CDR3 extends over 13 amino acids. Trimming pared 2 bases from V and 9 bases from J, leaving 11 bases between. Here the CDR3 reads CASSYVFGGPQHF. CDR3 DNA sequence: TGTGCCAGCAGTTACGTGTTTGGGGGGCCCCAGCATTTT.